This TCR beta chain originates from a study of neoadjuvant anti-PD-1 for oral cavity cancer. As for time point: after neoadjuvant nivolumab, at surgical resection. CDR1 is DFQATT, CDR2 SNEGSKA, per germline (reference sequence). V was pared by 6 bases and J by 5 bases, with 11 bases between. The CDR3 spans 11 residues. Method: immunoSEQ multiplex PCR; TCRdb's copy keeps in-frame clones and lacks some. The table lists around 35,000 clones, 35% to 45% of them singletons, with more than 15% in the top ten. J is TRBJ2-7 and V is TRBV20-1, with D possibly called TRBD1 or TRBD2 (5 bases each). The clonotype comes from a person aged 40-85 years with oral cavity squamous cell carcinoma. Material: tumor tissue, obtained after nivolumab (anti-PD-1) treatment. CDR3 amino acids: CSAGALNEQYF. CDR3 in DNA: TGCAGTGCCGGGGCTCTGAACGAGCAGTACTTC.